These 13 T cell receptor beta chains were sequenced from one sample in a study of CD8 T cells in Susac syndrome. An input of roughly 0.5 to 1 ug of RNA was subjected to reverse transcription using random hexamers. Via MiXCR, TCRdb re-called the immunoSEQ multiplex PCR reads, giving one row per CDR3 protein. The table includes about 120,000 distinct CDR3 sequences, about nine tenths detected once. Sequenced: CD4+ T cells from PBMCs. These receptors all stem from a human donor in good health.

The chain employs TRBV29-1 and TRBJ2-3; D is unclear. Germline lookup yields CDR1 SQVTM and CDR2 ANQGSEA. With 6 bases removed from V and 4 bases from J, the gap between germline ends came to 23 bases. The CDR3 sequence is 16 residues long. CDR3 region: CSVRTVIGVRADTQYF. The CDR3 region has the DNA TGCAGCGTCAGGACGGTAATTGGCGTTCGGGCAGATACGCAGTATTTT.

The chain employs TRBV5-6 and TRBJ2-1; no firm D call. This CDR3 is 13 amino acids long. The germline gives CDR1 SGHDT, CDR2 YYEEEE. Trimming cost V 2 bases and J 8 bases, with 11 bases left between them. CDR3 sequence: CASSLQFGDEQFF. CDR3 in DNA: TGTGCCAGCAGCTTACAGTTCGGCGATGAGCAGTTCTTC. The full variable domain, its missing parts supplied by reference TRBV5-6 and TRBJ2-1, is DAGVTQSPTHLIKTRGQQVTLRCSPKSGHDTVSWYQQALGQGPQFIFQYYEEEERQRGNFPDRFSGHQFPNYSSELNVNALLLGDSALYLCASSLQFGDEQFFGPGTRLTVL.

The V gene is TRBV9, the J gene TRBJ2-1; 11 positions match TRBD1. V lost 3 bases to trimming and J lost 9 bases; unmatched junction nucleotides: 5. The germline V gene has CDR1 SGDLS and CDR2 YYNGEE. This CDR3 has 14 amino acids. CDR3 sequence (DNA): TGTGCCAGCAGCGGGACAGGGGGCATGGGTGAGCAGTTCTTC. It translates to CASSGTGGMGEQFF.

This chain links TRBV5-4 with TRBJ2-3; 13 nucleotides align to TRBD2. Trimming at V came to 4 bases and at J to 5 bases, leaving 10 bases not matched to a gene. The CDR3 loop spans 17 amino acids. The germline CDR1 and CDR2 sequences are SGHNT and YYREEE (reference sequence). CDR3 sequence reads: CASSLGLAGQKGDTQYF. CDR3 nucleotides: TGTGCCAGCAGCCTGGGACTAGCGGGGCAGAAGGGAGATACGCAGTATTTT. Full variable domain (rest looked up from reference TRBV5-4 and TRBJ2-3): ETGVTQSPTHLIKTRGQQVTLRCSSQSGHNTVSWYQQALGQGPQFIFQYYREEENGRGNFPPRFSGLQFPNYSSELNVNALELDDSALYLCASSLGLAGQKGDTQYFGPGTRLTVL.

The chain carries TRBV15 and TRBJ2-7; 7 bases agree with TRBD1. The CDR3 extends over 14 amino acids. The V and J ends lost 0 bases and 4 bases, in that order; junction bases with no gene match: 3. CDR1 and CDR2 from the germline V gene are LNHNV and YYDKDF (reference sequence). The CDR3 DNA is TGTGCCACCAGCAGAGATCTGGGACAGTACGAGCAGTACTTC. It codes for CATSRDLGQYEQYF.

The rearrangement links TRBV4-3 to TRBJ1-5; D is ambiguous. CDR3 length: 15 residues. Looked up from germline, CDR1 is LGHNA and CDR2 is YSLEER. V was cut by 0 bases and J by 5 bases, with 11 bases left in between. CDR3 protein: CASSQDIISDQPQHF. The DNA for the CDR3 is TGCGCCAGCAGCCAAGATATTATAAGTGATCAGCCCCAGCATTTT.

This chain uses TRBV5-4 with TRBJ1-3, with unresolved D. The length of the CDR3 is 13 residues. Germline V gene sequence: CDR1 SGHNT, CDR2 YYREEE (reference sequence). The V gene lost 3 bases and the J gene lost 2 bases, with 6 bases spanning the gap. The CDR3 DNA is TGTGCCAGCAGCTCTCCAACTGGAAACACCATATATTTT. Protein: CASSSPTGNTIYF.

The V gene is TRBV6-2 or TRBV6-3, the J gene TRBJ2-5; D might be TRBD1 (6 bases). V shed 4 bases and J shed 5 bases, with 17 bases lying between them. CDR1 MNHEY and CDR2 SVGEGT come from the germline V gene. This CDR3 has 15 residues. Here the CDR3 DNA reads TGTGCCAGCAGTTGGATCAGGGGCGCTGGGGAGACCCAGTACTTC. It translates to CASSWIRGAGETQYF.

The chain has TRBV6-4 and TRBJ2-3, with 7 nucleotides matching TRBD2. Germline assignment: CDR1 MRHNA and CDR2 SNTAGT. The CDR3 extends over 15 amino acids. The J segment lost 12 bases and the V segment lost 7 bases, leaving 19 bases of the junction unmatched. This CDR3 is CASIHGGGRNLRQYF. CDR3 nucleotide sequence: TGTGCCAGCATACATGGCGGGGGACGTAATCTTCGTCAGTATTTT.

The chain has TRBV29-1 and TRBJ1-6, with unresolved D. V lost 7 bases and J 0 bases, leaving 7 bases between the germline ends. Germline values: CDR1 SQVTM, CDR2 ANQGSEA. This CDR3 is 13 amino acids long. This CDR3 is CSGRTSYNSPLHF. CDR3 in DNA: TGCAGCGGCCGGACCTCCTATAATTCACCCCTCCACTTT. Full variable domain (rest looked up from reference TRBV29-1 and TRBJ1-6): SAVISQKPSRDICQRGTSLTIQCQVDSQVTMMFWYRQQPGQSLTLIATANQGSEATYESGFVIDKFPISRPNLTFSTLTVSNMSPEDSSIYLCSGRTSYNSPLHFGNGTRLTVT.

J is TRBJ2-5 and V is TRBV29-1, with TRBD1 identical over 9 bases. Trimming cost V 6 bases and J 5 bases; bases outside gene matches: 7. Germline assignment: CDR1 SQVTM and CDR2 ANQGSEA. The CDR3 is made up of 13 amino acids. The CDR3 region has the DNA TGCAGCGTAGATACAGGGGGCTGGGAGACCCAGTACTTC. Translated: CSVDTGGWETQYF.

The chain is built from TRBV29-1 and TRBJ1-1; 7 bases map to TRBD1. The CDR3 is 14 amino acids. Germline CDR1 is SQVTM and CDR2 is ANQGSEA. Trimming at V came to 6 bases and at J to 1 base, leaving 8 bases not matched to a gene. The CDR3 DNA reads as TGCAGCGTGGACAGGTTCCCAGGGAACACTGAAGCTTTCTTT. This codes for CSVDRFPGNTEAFF. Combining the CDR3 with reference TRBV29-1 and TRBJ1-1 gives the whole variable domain SAVISQKPSRDICQRGTSLTIQCQVDSQVTMMFWYRQQPGQSLTLIATANQGSEATYESGFVIDKFPISRPNLTFSTLTVSNMSPEDSSIYLCSVDRFPGNTEAFFGQGTRLTVV.

The DNA of the CDR3 is TGTGCCAGCAGCTTAGGGGAGACAGGTCGTTGGGTCACTGAAGCTTTCTTT. Protein sequence: CASSLGETGRWVTEAFF. The chain couples TRBV7-2 to TRBJ1-1, with D maybe TRBD1 (6 bases). This CDR3 is built from 17 residues. V was shortened by 1 base and J by 4 bases, with 19 bases between the two germline ends. Germline V gives CDR1 SGHTA, CDR2 FQGNSA.